One sample yielded the 6 T cell receptor beta chains listed below, sequenced in a study of T cells in Graves' hyperthyroidism and ophthalmopathy (dated by TCRdb to 2018 to 2020). The library relied on multiplex PCR. These reads were obtained on an Illumina HiSeq 2000. The TCR beta CDR3 regions were amplified from the RNA transcripts. The first round of RT-PCR for the TCR CDR3 was performed with the HTBI primer set and the Qiagen OneStep RT-PCR kit. TCRdb trimmed the raw reads at Q25, called clones with MiXCR and kept productive beta chains. Records with the same CDR3 protein are collapsed into one entry carrying the most frequent genes and DNA. Counted in this sample were fewer than 700,000 distinct CDR3 sequences; around 16% of them appeared once. Jointly, the top ten make up less than 4.5% of the sample. Input material: blood. The receptors here all came from a woman aged 25 to 39 with Graves' hyperthyroidism.

The rearrangement links TRBV30 to TRBJ2-3; 13 bases fit TRBD2. CDR3 length: 15 residues. V trimming: 5 bases; J trimming: 6 bases; junction bases outside the gene matches: 8. CDR1 and CDR2 (germline): GTSNPN, SVGIG (reference sequence). CDR3 in amino acids: CAWRTTSGRADTQYF. CDR3 nucleotide sequence: TGTGCCTGGCGAACCACTAGCGGGAGGGCCGATACGCAGTATTTT.

Of note for this clonotype: With a much larger clone just one base away, this may be a read error. The rearrangement links TRBV24-1 to TRBJ2-3; D is perhaps TRBD2 (6 bases). This CDR3 region has 16 residues. CDR1 and CDR2 (germline): KGHDR, SFDVKD. As DNA, the CDR3 is TGTGCCACCAGTGATTCGTCGGGGGATCTGTTAGATACGCGGTATTTT. It specifies CATSDSSGDLLDTRYF.

The chain uses TRBV2 and TRBJ1-6, with 7 positions matching TRBD1. The germline V gene encodes CDR1 SNHLY and CDR2 FYNNEI. The CDR3 covers 14 residues. The V and J ends lost 6 bases and 6 bases, in that order; junction bases with no gene match: 5. CDR3 DNA sequence: TGTGCCAGCAGCCGGGACAGCTTTAATTCACCCCTCCACTTT. Translated, it gives CASSRDSFNSPLHF.

The V gene is TRBV15, the J gene TRBJ2-1, with no clear D. Germline loops: CDR1 LNHNV, CDR2 YYDKDF (reference sequence). CDR3 size: 14 residues. V gave up 1 base and J gave up 3 bases, with 7 bases separating them. The CDR3 region has the DNA TGTGCCACCAGCAGAGCTGCTAGCTACAATGAGCAGTTCTTC. This sequence encodes CATSRAASYNEQFF.

This clonotype appeared many times. The V call is TRBV6-5, the J call TRBJ2-7, with D possibly being TRBD2 (6 bases). This CDR3 spans 15 amino acids. Germline V CDR1 and CDR2: MNHEY, SVGAGI. Trimming took off 2 bases at V and 2 bases at J, with 13 bases between the two ends. The CDR3 here is CASSYATGGTYEQYF. The CDR3 DNA follows: TGTGCCAGCAGTTACGCGACCGGGGGTACCTACGAGCAGTACTTC.

This clonotype has at least ten counts. V usage is TRBV2 and J usage is TRBJ2-2; TRBD1 agrees at 10 bases. Per germline, CDR1 SNHLY and CDR2 FYNNEI. This CDR3 contains 15 residues. J lost 4 bases, V lost 6 bases, and 5 bases had no gene match. In DNA, the CDR3 is TGTGCCAGCAGGACCGGGACAGGGGCCACCGGGGAGCTGTTTTTT. This encodes CASRTGTGATGELFF.